The 27 T cell receptor beta chains given below trace back to one sample, sequenced in a study of patients and donors after allogeneic stem cell transplantation. TCRdb re-called the RT-PCR reads through MiXCR, storing one row per CDR3 protein. Here the sample spans about a million distinct CDR3 sequences, roughly 18% being singletons. Sequencing was performed on blood, either unsorted or a sorted T cell fraction (not recorded which). These receptors were collected from a human donor who was either an allogeneic HSCT recipient or a stem cell or donor lymphocyte infusion donor (not recorded which). It is not recorded whose cells these are; they may come from a transplant donor.

The rearrangement links TRBV2 to TRBJ1-5; a possible D gene is TRBD1 (5 bases). Germline values: CDR1 SNHLY, CDR2 FYNNEI. The CDR3 extends over 13 amino acids. V lost 7 bases and J lost 4, with 11 bases in between. For the CDR3, the DNA is TGTGCCAGCACCTACAGGCCGAATCAGCCCCAGCATTTT. Its translation: CASTYRPNQPQHF.

This clonotype came up once. V is TRBV7-3 and J is TRBJ2-1, with D unresolved. There are 15 residues in the CDR3. Germline CDR1 is SGHTA and CDR2 is FQGTGA. V was clipped by 5 bases and J by 0 bases, with 11 bases between them. The CDR3 sequence is CASSTIPGSYNEQFF. DNA for the CDR3: TGTGCCAGCAGCACCATTCCGGGCTCCTACAATGAGCAGTTCTTC.

V is TRBV9 and J is TRBJ2-1; D perhaps matches TRBD2 (5 bases). This CDR3 comprises 15 residues. Trimming pared 0 bases from V and 3 bases from J, leaving 10 bases between. Germline-derived CDR1 and CDR2 are SGDLS and YYNGEE. CDR3 protein: CASSVDPGIYNEQFF. The CDR3 nucleotides read TGTGCCAGCAGCGTAGACCCGGGGATCTACAATGAGCAGTTCTTC.

This clonotype has ten or more counts. This sequence joins TRBV12-3 or TRBV12-4 and TRBJ1-4; D is unresolved. Trimming took 4 bases from V and 0 from J, leaving 9 bases between them. This CDR3 contains 15 residues. CDR3 bases: TGTGCCAGCAGTTCTCGTGGGGCAACTAATGAAAAACTGTTTTTT. It codes for CASSSRGATNEKLFF.

The CDR3 bases are TGCAGTGCCGGGACAAGCGGGGGGTCCACAGATACGCAGTATTTT. Translation gives CSAGTSGGSTDTQYF. V is TRBV20-1 and J is TRBJ2-3, with 9 bases aligning to TRBD2. This CDR3 region has 15 residues. Per germline, CDR1 DFQATT and CDR2 SNEGSKA (reference sequence). The ends lost 6 bases at V and 2 bases at J; junction bases unmatched: 9.

This clonotype was detected many times. This sequence joins TRBV4-3 and TRBJ2-1; the D gene is possibly TRBD2 (5 bases). Trimming removed 4 bases at V and 1 base at J, with 8 bases between. The CDR3 is 14 residues long. Looked up from germline, CDR1 is LGHNA and CDR2 is YSLEER. The CDR3 sequence: CASSPLASYNEQFF. Here the CDR3 DNA reads TGCGCCAGCAGCCCGCTAGCTTCCTACAATGAGCAGTTCTTC.

CDR3 sequence: CASSQEGYTEAFF. CDR3 DNA sequence: TGCGCCAGCAGCCAGGAAGGGTACACTGAAGCTTTCTTT. The J gene is TRBJ1-1, the V gene TRBV5-1; D is undetermined. This CDR3 has 13 amino acids. Germline V gene data show CDR1 as SGHRS and CDR2 as YFSETQ. Trimming took 4 bases from V and 3 from J, leaving 10 bases between them.

The chain joins TRBV7-9 to TRBJ1-6; weak D call: TRBD1 (6 bases). CDR1 is SEHNR, CDR2 FQNEAQ, per germline (reference sequence). Trimming shortened V by 5 bases and J by 9 bases, and 14 bases separated the two germline ends. This CDR3 contains 14 residues. CDR3 DNA sequence: TGTGCCAGCAGCCCGACGACAGGAAGTTCACCCCTCCACTTT. Translating it yields CASSPTTGSSPLHF.

This clonotype was observed a few times. The chain is built from TRBV6-2 or TRBV6-3 and TRBJ2-3; a possible D gene is TRBD2 (6 bases). The CDR3 is 16 residues long. The germline gives CDR1 MNHEY, CDR2 SVGEGT. V lost 0 bases to trimming and J lost 0 bases, with 10 bases between them. The CDR3 region has the DNA TGTGCCAGCAGTTACTCGGTAGCGGTCAGCACAGATACGCAGTATTTT. It codes for CASSYSVAVSTDTQYF.

The chain joins TRBV12-3 or TRBV12-4 to TRBJ1-1; D is perhaps TRBD1 (6 bases). V was shortened by 4 bases and J by 1 base, with 7 bases between the two germline ends. This CDR3 region has 13 residues. This chain's CDR3 is CASSWDKNTEAFF. The CDR3 DNA reads as TGTGCCAGCAGTTGGGACAAGAACACTGAAGCTTTCTTT.

This clonotype was recorded a few times. V gene TRBV11-3 combines with J gene TRBJ1-2, with a weak D call TRBD1 (5 bases). Trimming left V 5 bases short and J 6 bases short, with 16 bases between. Germline V gives CDR1 SGHNT, CDR2 YENEEA. The CDR3 extends over 14 amino acids. The CDR3 reads CASSASGGEDGYTF. The CDR3 region has the DNA TGTGCCAGCAGCGCCTCCGGGGGGGAAGATGGCTACACCTTC.

This clonotype was counted ten times or more. This chain links TRBV20-1 with TRBJ1-6, with D possibly TRBD1 on 5 matching bases. The germline V gene has CDR1 DFQATT and CDR2 SNEGSKA (reference sequence). The CDR3 length is 10 residues. The ends were cut back, 4 bases at V and 14 bases at J, with 9 bases in the middle. The CDR3 sequence is CSAMTEALHF. The CDR3 DNA reads TGCAGTGCTATGACAGAGGCCCTCCACTTT.

This clonotype was seen more than once but under ten times. The chain couples TRBV28 to TRBJ1-1; 7 bases match TRBD1. Trimming took 3 bases from V and 4 from J; bases not matched to a gene: 8. The CDR3 spans 15 residues. In germline, CDR1 is MDHEN, CDR2 SYDVKM. The CDR3 region is CASSFLRDRATEAFF. The CDR3 region has the DNA TGTGCCAGCAGTTTTTTACGTGACAGGGCCACTGAAGCTTTCTTT.

This clonotype was counted ten times or more. The chain employs TRBV7-9 and TRBJ2-5; maybe TRBD1 (5 bases). In germline, CDR1 is SEHNR, CDR2 FQNEAQ (reference sequence). This CDR3 has 15 amino acids. The V gene lost 1 base and the J gene lost 2 bases, with 11 bases spanning the gap. The DNA for the CDR3 is TGTGCCAGCAGCTTAGGCCGACAGCCACAAGAGACCCAGTACTTC. Its translation is CASSLGRQPQETQYF.

This clonotype was recorded many times. This CDR3 is CASSYNVPSYEQYF. As DNA, the CDR3 is TGTGCCAGCAGTTACAACGTCCCCTCCTACGAGCAGTACTTC. This chain connects TRBV12-3 or TRBV12-4 to TRBJ2-7; D remains unclear. The ends were cut back, 4 bases at V and 0 bases at J, with 10 bases in the middle. This CDR3 spans 14 amino acids.

This clonotype came up a few times. The rearrangement joins TRBV11-2 to TRBJ2-5; D ambiguous. CDR3 size: 15 residues. Germline lookup yields CDR1 SGHAT and CDR2 FQNNGV. Trimming cost V 3 bases and J 1 base, with 12 bases left between them. CDR3 in amino acids: CASSLMLGVQETQYF. CDR3 nucleotides: TGTGCCAGCAGCTTGATGCTAGGAGTCCAAGAGACCCAGTACTTC.

V gene TRBV4-1 combines with J gene TRBJ2-1; 7 nucleotides match TRBD1. CDR1 is MGHRA, CDR2 YSYEKL, per germline. CDR3 size: 15 residues. Trimming cost V 1 base and J 4 bases; bases outside gene matches: 4. The CDR3 bases are TGCGCCAGCAGCCAAGGGGGACAGAAATACAATGAGCAGTTCTTC. Residues: CASSQGGQKYNEQFF.

V and J are TRBV7-3 and TRBJ2-1; a possible D gene is TRBD2 (5 bases). CDR3 length: 13 residues. Germline assignment: CDR1 SGHTA and CDR2 FQGTGA. The V gene lost 3 bases and the J gene lost 7 bases, with 10 bases spanning the gap. CDR3 protein: CASSFIGGNEQFF. The CDR3, as DNA: TGTGCCAGCAGCTTCATAGGCGGGAATGAGCAGTTCTTC.

The chain is built from TRBV5-1 and TRBJ1-5, with TRBD1 matching 9 bases. The CDR3 is 13 residues long. Germline V gene data show CDR1 as SGHRS and CDR2 as YFSETQ. V was pared by 4 bases and J by 9 bases, with 5 bases of the junction left unmatched. The CDR3 here is CASSGTGGLPQHF. The CDR3 DNA is TGCGCCAGCAGCGGTACAGGGGGCTTGCCCCAGCATTTT.

The chain links TRBV2 to TRBJ2-7, with a possible D match to TRBD2 (7 bases). V was clipped by 7 bases and J by 0 bases, with 16 bases between them. This CDR3 spans 15 amino acids. Germline CDR1 and CDR2: SNHLY and FYNNEI. DNA for the CDR3: TGTGCCAGCACGGGCGGGGGCCCTGACTCCTACGAGCAGTACTTC. Translating it yields CASTGGGPDSYEQYF.

This clonotype was detected a few times. The chain carries TRBV2 and TRBJ2-2, with TRBD2 matching over 10 bases. The germline gives CDR1 SNHLY, CDR2 FYNNEI. The CDR3 spans 16 residues. V trimming: 3 bases; J trimming: 4 bases; junction bases outside the gene matches: 5. The CDR3 DNA sequence: TGTGCCAGCAGTGATCTTAGCGGGGGGCTCACCGGGGAGCTGTTTTTT. This codes for CASSDLSGGLTGELFF.

The gene calls are TRBV4-1 and TRBJ2-7, with 7 bases lining up with TRBD2. The junction had 8 bases not matched to a gene; V was cut back by 0 bases and J by 3 bases. This CDR3 region has 16 residues. Germline V lookup: CDR1 MGHRA, CDR2 YSYEKL. CDR3 sequence reads: CASSQDWGGSSYEQYF. CDR3 nucleotides: TGCGCCAGCAGCCAAGATTGGGGCGGGAGTAGCTACGAGCAGTACTTC.

This chain connects TRBV20-1 to TRBJ1-2; TRBD1 aligns across 7 bases. CDR3 length: 18 residues. Germline CDR1 DFQATT, CDR2 SNEGSKA (reference sequence). J was trimmed by 4 bases and V by 3 bases; bases with no gene match: 20. The CDR3 region is CSASLLPGQQRDLYGYTF. The CDR3 DNA reads as TGCAGTGCTAGCTTACTCCCGGGACAGCAAAGAGACCTCTATGGCTACACCTTC.

This clonotype was observed at least ten times. The gene calls are TRBV24-1 and TRBJ2-7; TRBD2 agrees at 10 bases. V dropped 5 bases and J dropped 0; count of bases not matched to a gene: 3. Germline V gene data show CDR1 as KGHDR and CDR2 as SFDVKD. The CDR3 extends over 15 amino acids. DNA of the CDR3: TGTGCCACCAGTGGGACTAGCGGAAGCTCCTACGAGCAGTACTTC. Protein product: CATSGTSGSSYEQYF.

The chain couples TRBV7-3 to TRBJ2-5; TRBD1 is a possible D gene (6 bases). The CDR3 has 14 amino acids. Trimming removed 4 bases from V and 4 bases from J, with 13 bases in between. Germline loops: CDR1 SGHTA, CDR2 FQGTGA. The CDR3 spells CASSSHTGRETQYF. In DNA form, the CDR3 reads TGTGCCAGCAGCTCACACACAGGGCGAGAGACCCAGTACTTC.

This clonotype was seen a few times. The CDR3 loop reads CASSLVAGQNYEQYF. For the CDR3, the DNA is TGCGCCAGCAGCTTGGTCGCGGGGCAAAACTACGAGCAGTACTTC. The rearrangement links TRBV5-1 to TRBJ2-7, with D perhaps matching TRBD2 (6 bases). The CDR3 sequence is 15 residues long. Germline CDR1 and CDR2: SGHRS and YFSETQ. Trimming stripped 0 bases from V and 3 bases from J, with 13 bases between. The whole variable domain, filled in from reference TRBV5-1 and TRBJ2-7, reads KAGVTQTPRYLIKTRGQQVTLSCSPISGHRSVSWYQQTPGQGLQFLFEYFSETQRNKGNFPGRFSGRQFSNSRSEMNVSTLELGDSALYLCASSLVAGQNYEQYFGPGTRLTVT.

The chain recombines TRBV7-2 with TRBJ1-1; the D gene is possibly TRBD1 (5 bases). This CDR3 has 14 amino acids. Deletions cut 3 bases from V and 3 bases from J, with 11 bases between. Germline CDR1 reads SGHTA; CDR2 reads FQGNSA. CDR3 DNA sequence: TGTGCCAGCAGCTTTAGCCAGGGTCACACTGAAGCTTTCTTT. It codes for CASSFSQGHTEAFF.